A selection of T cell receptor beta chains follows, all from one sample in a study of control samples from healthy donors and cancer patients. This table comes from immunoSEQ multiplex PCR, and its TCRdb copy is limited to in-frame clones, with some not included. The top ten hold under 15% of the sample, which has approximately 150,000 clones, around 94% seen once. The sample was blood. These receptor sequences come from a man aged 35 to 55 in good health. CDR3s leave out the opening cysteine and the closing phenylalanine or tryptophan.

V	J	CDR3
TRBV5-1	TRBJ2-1	ASSLVTRQGANEQF
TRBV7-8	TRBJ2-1	ASSLPARGSSYNEQF
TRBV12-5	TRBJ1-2	ASALTGYGYT
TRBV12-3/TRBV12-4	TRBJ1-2	ASTLSYGYT
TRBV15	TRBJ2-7	ATSRIGTPGDEQY
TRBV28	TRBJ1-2	ASSLVTEGSNYGYT
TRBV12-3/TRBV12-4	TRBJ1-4	ASSRGDSEKLF
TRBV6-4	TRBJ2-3	ASSTGEWRDTQY
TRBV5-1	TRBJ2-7	ASSLGQGVTLEQY
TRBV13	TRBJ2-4	ASRTSGSKNIQY
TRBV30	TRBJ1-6	AWSVRRGGDSPLH
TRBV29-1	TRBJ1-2	SVELGAGSGYT
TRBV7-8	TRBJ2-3	ASSLGRGTDTQY
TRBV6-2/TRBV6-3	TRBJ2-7	ASSYDRDYEQY
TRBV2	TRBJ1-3	ASSEARSSGNTIY
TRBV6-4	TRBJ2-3	ASSRQGTTDTQY
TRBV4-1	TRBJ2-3	ASSQVGGASTDTQY
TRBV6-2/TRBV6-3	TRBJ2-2	ASSYGTTNTGELF
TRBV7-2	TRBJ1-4	ASSFPGQANEKLF
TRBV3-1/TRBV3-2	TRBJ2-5	ASSQARDRGGEETQY
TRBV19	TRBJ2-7	ASSMYQGPYEQY
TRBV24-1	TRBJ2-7	ATSRGRDRDYEQY
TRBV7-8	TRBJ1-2	ASSLEILGQNYGYT
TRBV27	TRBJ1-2	ASSFRAGHGYT
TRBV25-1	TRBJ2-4	ASSEWNQDQGLA
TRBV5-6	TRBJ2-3	ASSRGQGWTDTQY
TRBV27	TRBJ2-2	ASSLRARGEGTGELF
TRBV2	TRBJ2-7	ASSVDRAYEQY
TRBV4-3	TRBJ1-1	ASSQESAMNTEAF
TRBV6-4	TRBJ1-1	ASSPTPGQGAAF
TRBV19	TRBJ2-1	ASSLRADSYNEQF
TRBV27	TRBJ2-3	ASRGLADADTQY
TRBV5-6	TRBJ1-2	ASSLWDRVRYT
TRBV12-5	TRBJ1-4	ASRSPASTNEKLF
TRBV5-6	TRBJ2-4	ASSWTGQKNIQY
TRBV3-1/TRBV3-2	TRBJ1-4	ASSQGGQSNEKLF
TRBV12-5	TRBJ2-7	ASARIAGGHEQY
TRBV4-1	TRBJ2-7	ASSQVFEAGGLYEQY
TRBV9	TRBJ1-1	ASGDNEGTEAF
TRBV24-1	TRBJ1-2	ATSDTTGGNYGYT
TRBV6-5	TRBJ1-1	AISRNKNTEAF
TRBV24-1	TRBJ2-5	ATSDLDPVGTQY
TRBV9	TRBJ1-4	ASSVDLGEKLF
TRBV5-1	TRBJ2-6	ASSFFSGANVLT
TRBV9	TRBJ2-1	ASSVEGDEQF
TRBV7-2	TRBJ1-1	ASSYGTGEDTEAF
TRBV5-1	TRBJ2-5	ASSSGSQETQY
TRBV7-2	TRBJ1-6	ASSRISYNSPLH
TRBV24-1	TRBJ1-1	ATRQAAGTEAF
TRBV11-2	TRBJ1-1	ASSLLNTEAF
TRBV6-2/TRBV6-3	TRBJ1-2	ASSDRTDYGYT
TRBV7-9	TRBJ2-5	ASSLAAQKTQY
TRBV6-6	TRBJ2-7	ASRDRDRPYEQY
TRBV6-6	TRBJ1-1	ASRLGTEEAF
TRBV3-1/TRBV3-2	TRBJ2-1	ASSKSGGGEQF
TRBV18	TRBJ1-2	ASSPTGPGDGYT
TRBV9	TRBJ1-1	ASSAPPGTEAF
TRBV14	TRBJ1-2	ASSTQPGYGYT